This TCR beta chain was identified in a study of a mutant IDH1 vaccine in newly diagnosed glioma. General study findings and limits: Pseudoprogression seemed unlinked to shifts in top peripheral T cell clonotypes.

With regard to this clone: Antigen: not known.

This sample's time point: baseline, week 1 (first vaccination visit). Sample treatment: pre-vaccination baseline after standard-of-care therapy. Measured with immunoSEQ multiplex PCR; TCRdb has only the in-frame clones, and not every one. The sample includes tens of thousands of clones, 86% of them seen just once. Looked up from germline, CDR1 is LNHDA and CDR2 is SQIVND (reference sequence). The CDR3 is 16 residues long. The ends were cut back, 4 bases at V and 3 bases at J, with 17 bases in the middle. The receptor was isolated from a middle-aged man with glioma. This chain uses TRBV19 with TRBJ2-3; D perhaps matches TRBD2 (6 bases). The specimen was PBMCs, collected from a glioma patient treated with radiotherapy, temozolomide or both. CDR3 protein: CASSTYPGLLTDTQYF. The CDR3 bases are TGTGCCAGTAGTACCTATCCGGGACTTCTAACAGATACGCAGTATTTT.